This note documents a single T cell receptor (beta chain) sequence. Its specificity is unknown. Here immunoSEQ multiplex PCR was the method, and the copy in TCRdb shows in-frame clones only, minus some. This sample has 45,000 to 60,000 clones, with around nine tenths found just once. The source of the sample is a study of OX40 agonist ivuxolimab in advanced cancers. Regarding the study as a whole: Antigen specificity of clonally expanded peripheral T cells was not established. Within 6 weeks, CD4+ and CD8+ blood T cells expanded clonally at 0.1 to 3.0 mg/kg. CD4+ T cells averaged fewer expanded clones than CD8+ T cells.

The CDR3 consists of 18 residues. The ends lost 5 bases at V and 3 bases at J; junction bases unmatched: 12. The germline V gene encodes CDR1 LNHDA and CDR2 SQIVND (reference sequence). The clonotype was recovered from an adult with an advanced solid tumor such as melanoma, head and neck, liver or kidney cancer. This sample comprised CD4+ or CD8+ T cells sorted from blood, obtained in a trial of the OX40 agonist ivuxolimab. The V gene is TRBV19, the J gene TRBJ2-1; 11 bases are shared with TRBD2. The CDR3 loop reads CASSELTSGIPLYNEQFF. For the CDR3, the DNA is TGTGCCAGTAGTGAACTGACTAGCGGGATCCCCCTCTACAATGAGCAGTTCTTC. The full variable domain, its missing parts supplied by reference TRBV19 and TRBJ2-1, is DGGITQSPKYLFRKEGQNVTLSCEQNLNHDAMYWYRQDPGQGLRLIYYSQIVNDFQKGDIAEGYSVSREKKESFPLTVTSAQKNPTAFYLCASSELTSGIPLYNEQFFGPGTRLTVL.